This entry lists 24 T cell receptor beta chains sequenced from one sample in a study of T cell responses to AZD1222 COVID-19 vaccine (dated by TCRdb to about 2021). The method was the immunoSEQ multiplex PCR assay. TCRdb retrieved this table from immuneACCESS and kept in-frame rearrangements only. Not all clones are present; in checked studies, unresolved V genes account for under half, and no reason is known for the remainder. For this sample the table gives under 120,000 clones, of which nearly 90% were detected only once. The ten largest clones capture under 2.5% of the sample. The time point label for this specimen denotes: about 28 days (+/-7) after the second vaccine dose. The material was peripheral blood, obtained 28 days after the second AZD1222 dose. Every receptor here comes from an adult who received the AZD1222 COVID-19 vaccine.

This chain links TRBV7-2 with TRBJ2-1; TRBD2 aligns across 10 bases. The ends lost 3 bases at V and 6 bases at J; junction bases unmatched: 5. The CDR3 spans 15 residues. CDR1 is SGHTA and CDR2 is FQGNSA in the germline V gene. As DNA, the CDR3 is TGTGCCAGCAGCTTTTCCGGGACTAGCGTCAATGAGCAGTTCTTC. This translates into CASSFSGTSVNEQFF.

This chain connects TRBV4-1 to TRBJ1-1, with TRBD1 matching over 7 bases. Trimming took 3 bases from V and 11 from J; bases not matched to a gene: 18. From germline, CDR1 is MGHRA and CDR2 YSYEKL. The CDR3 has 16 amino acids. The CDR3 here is CASSQPRKGAIRWAFF. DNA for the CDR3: TGCGCCAGCAGCCAGCCCCGTAAGGGGGCGATTAGGTGGGCTTTCTTT.

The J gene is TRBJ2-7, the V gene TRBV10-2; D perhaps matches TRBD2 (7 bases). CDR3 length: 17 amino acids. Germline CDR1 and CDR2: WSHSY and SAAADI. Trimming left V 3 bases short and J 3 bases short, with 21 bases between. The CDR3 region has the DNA TGCGCCAGCAGTGACCCGTGGAGCGTGGGAGGGGGCTACGAGCAGTACTTC. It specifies CASSDPWSVGGGYEQYF.

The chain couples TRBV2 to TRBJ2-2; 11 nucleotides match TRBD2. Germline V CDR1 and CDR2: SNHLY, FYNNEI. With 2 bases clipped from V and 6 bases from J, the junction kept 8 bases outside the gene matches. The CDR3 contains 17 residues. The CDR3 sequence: CASSESASGRLAGELFF. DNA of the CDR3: TGTGCCAGCAGTGAAAGTGCTAGCGGGAGGTTGGCCGGGGAGCTGTTTTTT.

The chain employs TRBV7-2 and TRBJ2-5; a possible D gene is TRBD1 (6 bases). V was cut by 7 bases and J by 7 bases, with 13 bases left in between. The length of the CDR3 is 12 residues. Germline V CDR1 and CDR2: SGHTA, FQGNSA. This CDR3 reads CASIGRGATQYF. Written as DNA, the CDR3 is TGTGCCAGCATCGGCAGGGGAGCGACCCAGTACTTC. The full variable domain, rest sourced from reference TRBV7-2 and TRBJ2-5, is GAGVSQSPSNKVTEKGKDVELRCDPISGHTALYWYRQSLGQGLEFLIYFQGNSAPDKSGLPSDRFSAERTGGSVSTLTIQRTQQEDSAVYLCASIGRGATQYFGPGTRLLVL.

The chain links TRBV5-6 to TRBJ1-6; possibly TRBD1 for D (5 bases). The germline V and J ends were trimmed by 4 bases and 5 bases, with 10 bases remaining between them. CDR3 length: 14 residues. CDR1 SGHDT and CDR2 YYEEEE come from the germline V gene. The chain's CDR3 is CASSPGRNNSPLHF. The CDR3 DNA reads TGTGCCAGCAGCCCAGGGCGGAATAATTCACCCCTCCACTTT.

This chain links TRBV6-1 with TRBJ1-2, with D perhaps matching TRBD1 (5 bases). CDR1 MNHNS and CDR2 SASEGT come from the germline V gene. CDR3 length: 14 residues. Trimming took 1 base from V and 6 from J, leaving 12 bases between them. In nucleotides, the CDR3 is TGTGCCAGCAGTGAAGGAGCGGGGCACGATGGCTACACCTTC. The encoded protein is CASSEGAGHDGYTF.

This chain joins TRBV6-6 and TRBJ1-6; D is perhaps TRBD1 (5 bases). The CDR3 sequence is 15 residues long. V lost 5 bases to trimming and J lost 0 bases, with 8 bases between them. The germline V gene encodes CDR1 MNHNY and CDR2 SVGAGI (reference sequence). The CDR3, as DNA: TGTGCCAGCAGTCCAGGGAGCTCCTATAATTCACCCCTCCACTTT. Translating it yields CASSPGSSYNSPLHF.

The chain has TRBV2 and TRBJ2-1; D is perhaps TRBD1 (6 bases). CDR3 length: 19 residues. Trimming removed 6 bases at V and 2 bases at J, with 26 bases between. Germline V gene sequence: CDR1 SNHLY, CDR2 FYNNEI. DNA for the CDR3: TGTGCCAGCAGCGGAAAGGCACAGGGTCGCTCGATCGCCTACAATGAGCAGTTCTTC. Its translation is CASSGKAQGRSIAYNEQFF.

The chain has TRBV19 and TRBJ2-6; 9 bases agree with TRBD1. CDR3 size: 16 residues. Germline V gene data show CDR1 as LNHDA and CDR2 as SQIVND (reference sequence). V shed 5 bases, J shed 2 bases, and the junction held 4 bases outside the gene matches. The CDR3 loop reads CASSVTGGTGANVLTF. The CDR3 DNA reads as TGTGCCAGTAGTGTGACAGGGGGTACTGGGGCCAACGTCCTGACTTTC.

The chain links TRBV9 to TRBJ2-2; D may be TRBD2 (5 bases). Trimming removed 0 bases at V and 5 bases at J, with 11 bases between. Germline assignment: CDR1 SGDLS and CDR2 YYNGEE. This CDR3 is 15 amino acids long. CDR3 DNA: TGTGCCAGCAGCGTAGTGAGCTCGGGGACCGGGGAGCTGTTTTTT. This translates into CASSVVSSGTGELFF.

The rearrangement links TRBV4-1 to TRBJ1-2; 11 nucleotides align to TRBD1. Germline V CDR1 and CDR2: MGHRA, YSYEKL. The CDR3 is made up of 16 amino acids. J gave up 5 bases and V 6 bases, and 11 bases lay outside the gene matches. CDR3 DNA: TGCGCCAGCAGTCCGGACAGGGGGCAAGGAAAGTATGGCTACACCTTC. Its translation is CASSPDRGQGKYGYTF.

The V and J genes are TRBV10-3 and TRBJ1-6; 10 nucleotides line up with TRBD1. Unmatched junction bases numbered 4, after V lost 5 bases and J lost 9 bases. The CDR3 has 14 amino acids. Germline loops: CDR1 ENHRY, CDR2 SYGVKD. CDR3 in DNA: TGTGCCATCAGTTCGGACAGGGGGACTTCACCCCTCCACTTT. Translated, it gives CAISSDRGTSPLHF.

The CDR3 DNA is TGTGCCAGCAGCCCTCAGATCACAGATACGCAGTATTTT. Encoded protein: CASSPQITDTQYF. This chain links TRBV7-2 with TRBJ2-3; D not certain. CDR1 is SGHTA and CDR2 is FQGNSA in the germline V gene. V lost 5 bases and J 2 bases, leaving 8 bases between the germline ends. This CDR3 spans 13 amino acids.

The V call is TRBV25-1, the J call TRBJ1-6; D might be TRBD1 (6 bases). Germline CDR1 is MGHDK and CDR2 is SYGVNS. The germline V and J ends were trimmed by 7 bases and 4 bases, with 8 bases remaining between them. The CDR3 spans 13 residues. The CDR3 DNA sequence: TGTGCCAGCAAGGGGGTGTATAATTCACCCCTCCACTTT. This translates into CASKGVYNSPLHF.

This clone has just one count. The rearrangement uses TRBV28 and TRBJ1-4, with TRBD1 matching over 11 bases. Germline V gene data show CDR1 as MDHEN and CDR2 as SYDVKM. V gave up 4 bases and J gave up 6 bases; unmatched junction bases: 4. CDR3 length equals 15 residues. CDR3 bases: TGTGCCAGCAGTTCACGGGGACAGGGGGATGAAAAACTGTTTTTT. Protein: CASSSRGQGDEKLFF. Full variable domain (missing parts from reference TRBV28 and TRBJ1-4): DVKVTQSSRYLVKRTGEKVFLECVQDMDHENMFWYRQDPGLGLRLIYFSYDVKMKEKGDIPEGYSVSREKKERFSLILESASTNQTSMYLCASSSRGQGDEKLFFGSGTQLSVL.

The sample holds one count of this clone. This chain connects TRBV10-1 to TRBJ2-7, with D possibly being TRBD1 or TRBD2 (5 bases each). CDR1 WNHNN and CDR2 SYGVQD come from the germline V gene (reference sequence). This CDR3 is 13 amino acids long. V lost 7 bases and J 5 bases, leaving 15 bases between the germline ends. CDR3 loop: CASMAGSNHEQYF. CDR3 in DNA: TGCGCCAGCATGGCAGGGAGTAACCACGAGCAGTACTTC.

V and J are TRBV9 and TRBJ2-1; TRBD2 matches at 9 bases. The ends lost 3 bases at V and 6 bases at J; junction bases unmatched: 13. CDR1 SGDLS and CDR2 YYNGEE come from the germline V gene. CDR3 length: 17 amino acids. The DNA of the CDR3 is TGTGCCAGCAGCGCTCCCAAAGGTAGCGGGAGAAGCAATGAGCAGTTCTTC. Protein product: CASSAPKGSGRSNEQFF.

This chain's CDR3 is CASSLDGGPQPQHF. Written as DNA, the CDR3 is TGTGCCAGCAGTCTCGACGGGGGACCTCAGCCCCAGCATTTT. The chain has TRBV7-9 and TRBJ1-5, with a tentative D call TRBD1 (5 bases). The CDR3 contains 14 residues. CDR1 and CDR2 (germline): SEHNR, FQNEAQ (reference sequence). V gave up 6 bases and J gave up 6 bases, with 15 bases separating them.

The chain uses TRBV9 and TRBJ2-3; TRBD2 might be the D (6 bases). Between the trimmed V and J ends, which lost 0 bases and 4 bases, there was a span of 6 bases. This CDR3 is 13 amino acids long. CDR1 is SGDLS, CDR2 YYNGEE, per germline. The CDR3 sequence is CASSVGGADTQYF. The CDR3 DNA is TGTGCCAGCAGCGTAGGGGGGGCAGATACGCAGTATTTT.

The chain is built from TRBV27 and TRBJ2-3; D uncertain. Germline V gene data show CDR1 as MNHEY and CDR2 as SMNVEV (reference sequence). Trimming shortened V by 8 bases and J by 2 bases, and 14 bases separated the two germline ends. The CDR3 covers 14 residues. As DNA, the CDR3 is TGTGCCAGCGGTCCGCTAGTTGACACAGATACGCAGTATTTT. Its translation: CASGPLVDTDTQYF.

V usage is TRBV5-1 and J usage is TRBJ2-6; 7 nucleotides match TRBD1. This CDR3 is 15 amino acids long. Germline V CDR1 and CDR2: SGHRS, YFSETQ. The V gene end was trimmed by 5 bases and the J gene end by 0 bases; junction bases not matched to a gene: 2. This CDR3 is CASRTGISGANVLTF. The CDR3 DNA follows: TGCGCCAGCAGGACAGGGATCTCTGGGGCCAACGTCCTGACTTTC.

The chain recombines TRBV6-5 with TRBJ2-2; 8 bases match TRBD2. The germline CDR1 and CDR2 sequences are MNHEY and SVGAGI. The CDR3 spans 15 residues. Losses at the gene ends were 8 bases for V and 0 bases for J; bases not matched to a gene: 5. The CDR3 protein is CASRTSSSNTGELFF. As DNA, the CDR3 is TGTGCCAGCCGGACTAGCTCCTCGAACACCGGGGAGCTGTTTTTT.

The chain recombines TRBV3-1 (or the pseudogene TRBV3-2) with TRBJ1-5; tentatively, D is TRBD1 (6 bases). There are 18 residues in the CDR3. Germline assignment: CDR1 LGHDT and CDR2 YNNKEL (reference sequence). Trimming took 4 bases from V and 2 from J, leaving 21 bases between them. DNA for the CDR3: TGTGCCAGCAGCCTACGAGCAGAGACAGGTACGGGCAATCAGCCCCAGCATTTT. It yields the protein CASSLRAETGTGNQPQHF.